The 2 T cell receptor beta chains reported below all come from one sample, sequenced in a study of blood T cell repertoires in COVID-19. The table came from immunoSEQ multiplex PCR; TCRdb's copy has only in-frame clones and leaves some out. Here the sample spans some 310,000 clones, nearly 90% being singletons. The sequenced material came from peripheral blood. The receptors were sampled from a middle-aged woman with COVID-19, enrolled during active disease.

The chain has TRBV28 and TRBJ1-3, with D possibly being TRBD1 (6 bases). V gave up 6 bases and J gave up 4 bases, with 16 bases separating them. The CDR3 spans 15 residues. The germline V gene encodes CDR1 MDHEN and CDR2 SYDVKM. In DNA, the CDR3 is TGTGCCAGCAGCCAGCCGGGACAAAAAGGAAACACCATATATTTT. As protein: CASSQPGQKGNTIYF.

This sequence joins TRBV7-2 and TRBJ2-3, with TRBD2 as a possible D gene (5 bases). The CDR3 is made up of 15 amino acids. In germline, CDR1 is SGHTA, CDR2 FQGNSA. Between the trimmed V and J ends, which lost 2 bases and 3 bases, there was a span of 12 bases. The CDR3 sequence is CASSLLAIRTDTQYF. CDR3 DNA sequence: TGTGCCAGCAGCTTACTAGCAATCCGGACAGATACGCAGTATTTT. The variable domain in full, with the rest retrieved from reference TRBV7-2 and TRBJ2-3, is GAGVSQSPSNKVTEKGKDVELRCDPISGHTALYWYRQSLGQGLEFLIYFQGNSAPDKSGLPSDRFSAERTGGSVSTLTIQRTQQEDSAVYLCASSLLAIRTDTQYFGPGTRLTVL.